Listed below are T cell receptor beta chains from one sample, sequenced in a study of Ad26.COV2.S vaccination and SARS-CoV-2 variants. This table comes from immunoSEQ multiplex PCR, and its TCRdb copy is limited to in-frame clones, with some not included. The repertoire holds hundreds of thousands of clones, with 75% to 95% as singletons. Here the sequenced sample was peripheral blood, taken in a trial of Ad26.COV2.S vaccine versus placebo. Every receptor here comes from a person aged 18-65 years who received the Ad26.COV2.S COVID-19 vaccine or a placebo. The CDR3 runs from the conserved cysteine through the conserved F or W. Fields, in order: clone size, J gene, CDR3 length, V gene, CDR3 protein. Some rows have no size entry. The others give once, few or many, or a class for an expanded clone.

abundance: -
j_gene: TRBJ2-7
len: 15
v_gene: TRBV3-1/TRBV3-2
CDR3aa: CASSQGLAGLSEQYF

abundance: -
j_gene: TRBJ1-2
len: 14
v_gene: TRBV28
CDR3aa: CASSSSPRMYGYTF

abundance: -
j_gene: TRBJ1-3
len: 15
v_gene: TRBV6-5
CDR3aa: CASRTTGTPGNTIYF

abundance: -
j_gene: TRBJ2-7
len: 13
v_gene: TRBV25-1
CDR3aa: CASRGQGDYEQYF

abundance: once
j_gene: TRBJ2-1
len: 13
v_gene: TRBV19
CDR3aa: CAAGGQPLNEQFF

abundance: -
j_gene: TRBJ2-7
len: 15
v_gene: TRBV11-2
CDR3aa: CASSLVGQSSYEQYF

abundance: -
j_gene: TRBJ2-7
len: 13
v_gene: TRBV28
CDR3aa: CASSHRENYEQYF

abundance: -
j_gene: TRBJ2-1
len: 15
v_gene: TRBV7-9
CDR3aa: CASSKILAPYNEQFF

abundance: few
j_gene: TRBJ2-1
len: 15
v_gene: TRBV7-3
CDR3aa: CASSFWGLGDNEQFF

abundance: -
j_gene: TRBJ2-5
len: 14
v_gene: TRBV5-1
CDR3aa: CASSLAGVEETQYF

abundance: -
j_gene: TRBJ2-7
len: 13
v_gene: TRBV6-2/TRBV6-3
CDR3aa: CASSYARVNEQYF

abundance: -
j_gene: TRBJ2-5
len: 13
v_gene: TRBV19
CDR3aa: CASRALHGETQYF

abundance: -
j_gene: TRBJ1-1
len: 17
v_gene: TRBV5-4
CDR3aa: CASSLAGRTFEAFEAFF

abundance: once
j_gene: TRBJ2-7
len: 12
v_gene: TRBV28
CDR3aa: CASSFVFYEQYF

abundance: -
j_gene: TRBJ2-7
len: 13
v_gene: TRBV27
CDR3aa: CASSPDFAYEQYF

abundance: -
j_gene: TRBJ2-2
len: 13
v_gene: TRBV30
CDR3aa: CAWSGAGGFELFF

abundance: -
j_gene: TRBJ2-1
len: 15
v_gene: TRBV18
CDR3aa: CASSETLSSYNEQFF

abundance: once
j_gene: TRBJ1-4
len: 15
v_gene: TRBV10-3
CDR3aa: CAISVNRASNEKLFF

abundance: -
j_gene: TRBJ2-1
len: 15
v_gene: TRBV4-3
CDR3aa: CASSQDFGGRNEQFF

abundance: -
j_gene: TRBJ2-1
len: 11
v_gene: TRBV13
CDR3aa: CASSSQHEQFF

abundance: -
j_gene: TRBJ2-6
len: 15
v_gene: TRBV19
CDR3aa: CASRLLATGANVLTF

abundance: -
j_gene: TRBJ1-4
len: 15
v_gene: TRBV5-5
CDR3aa: CASSSGQGIDEKLFF

abundance: -
j_gene: TRBJ2-7
len: 13
v_gene: TRBV6-5
CDR3aa: CASSYDELSEQYF

abundance: -
j_gene: TRBJ2-7
len: 14
v_gene: TRBV15
CDR3aa: CATSTRGGSYEQYF

abundance: -
j_gene: TRBJ1-1
len: 15
v_gene: TRBV7-2
CDR3aa: CASSPGLPTNTEAFF

abundance: -
j_gene: TRBJ2-1
len: 16
v_gene: TRBV4-1
CDR3aa: CASSQDPGGSYNEQFF